This T cell receptor (beta chain) was retrieved from a study of CD8+CD57+ T cells in acquired aplastic anemia. The germline V gene has CDR1 SEHNR and CDR2 FQNEAQ (reference sequence). The V gene lost 1 base and the J gene lost 4 bases, with 8 bases spanning the gap. This CDR3 region has 14 residues. Notes on this clonotype: Antigen unknown.

By flow cytometry, patients selected for sequencing had shown an expansion of CD8+CD57+ cells. Receipt of therapy had not occurred in any patient by the time of blood sampling. Study observations and caveats: Under 35 was the count of CD8+ CDR3 sequences that patients shared with controls.

Researchers used genomic DNA as the template to profile TCR beta VDJ and CDR3. MiXCR, run by TCRdb on the reads, gives a single entry per CDR3 protein. In the table there are 250,000 to 300,000 distinct CDR3 sequences, approximately 57% of which are singletons. This clonotype originated in a human donor with aplastic anemia. The sequenced sample consisted of sorted CD4+, CD8+, or CD8+CD57+ T cells (not recorded which) from PBMCs. The chain recombines TRBV7-9 with TRBJ2-1, with D possibly matching TRBD2 (5 bases). CDR3 bases: TGTGCCAGCAGCTTAGGTCGGGGATACAATGAGCAGTTCTTC. This gives the protein CASSLGRGYNEQFF.